The 3 T cell receptor beta chains given below trace back to one sample, sequenced in a study of blood T cell repertoires in COVID-19. Libraries were prepared by immunoSEQ multiplex PCR; TCRdb keeps only in-frame clonotypes and omits some of them. The sample lists almost 250,000 clones, approximately 90% seen once, with 3.5% to 4.5% in the top ten. The sequencing input was PBMCs or T cells enriched from blood (not recorded which). These receptor sequences come from a woman under 40 who had recovered from COVID-19.

This clone was observed once. The V and J genes are TRBV12-3 or TRBV12-4 and TRBJ1-1; possible D gene TRBD1, 5 bases. With 3 bases removed from V and 4 bases from J, the gap between germline ends came to 9 bases. There are 13 residues in the CDR3. CDR3 loop: CASSLAGTTEAFF. In DNA, the CDR3 is TGTGCCAGCAGTTTGGCGGGGACCACTGAAGCTTTCTTT.

V usage is TRBV10-3 and J usage is TRBJ2-1; D call uncertain. The V end lost 0 bases, the J end lost 6 bases, and 15 bases lay between the germline ends. The CDR3 loop spans 16 amino acids. Germline V gene data show CDR1 as ENHRY and CDR2 as SYGVKD. The CDR3 is CAISESPRSAANEQFF. DNA for the CDR3: TGTGCCATCAGTGAGTCCCCCCGGTCTGCTGCCAATGAGCAGTTCTTC.

The chain employs TRBV6-5 and TRBJ2-5, with TRBD2 identical over 7 bases. With V trimmed by 3 bases and J by 2 bases, 6 bases remained unmatched. Germline V gives CDR1 MNHEY, CDR2 SVGAGI. There are 15 residues in the CDR3. Here the CDR3 reads CASSYKLAVQETQYF. The CDR3 coding sequence is TGTGCCAGCAGTTATAAGCTAGCGGTTCAAGAGACCCAGTACTTC.